The rows below give T cell receptor gamma chains drawn from one sample of a study of human gamma delta and Vdelta1 T cells. What these receptors recognize is not known. TCRdb called clones from the PCR reads again using CATT. The profile shows several thousand gamma-chain clones, around 42% of them singletons. Material: Vdelta1 gamma-delta T cells from blood grown in culture (DOT cells). Source of these receptors: a human donor in good health. Both conserved end residues are part of each CDR3. Size tells how often a clone was seen (once, few, many) or the class of an expanded clone, and some rows leave it out.

clone_size j_call v_call cdr3_aa cdr3_nt
. TRGJ1/TRGJ2 TRGV4 CATWGWNYYKKLF TGTGCCACCTGGGGCTGGAATTATTATAAGAAACTCTTT
. TRGJ1/TRGJ2 TRGV5 CATWGTYKKLF TGTGCCACCTGGGGTACCTATAAGAAACTCTTT
. TRGJ1/TRGJ2 TRGV9 CALWEVRDYKKLF TGTGCCTTGTGGGAGGTGCGGGATTATAAGAAACTCTTT
. TRGJ1/TRGJ2 TRGV4 CATWVHANYYKKLF TGTGCCACCTGGGTGCACGCGAATTATTATAAGAAACTCTTT
. TRGJP2 TRGV4 CATWDEGSDWIKTF TGTGCCACCTGGGATGAGGGTAGTGATTGGATCAAGACGTTT
few TRGJ1/TRGJ2 TRGV5 CATWDRPGKLF TGTGCCACCTGGGACAGGCCTGGGAAACTCTTT
. TRGJ1/TRGJ2 TRGV2 CATWDRLKKKLF TGTGCCACCTGGGACAGGCTAAAGAAGAAACTCTTT
. TRGJP2 TRGV3 CATWDNLSSDWIKTF TGTGCCACCTGGGACAACCTGAGTAGTGATTGGATCAAGACGTTT
few TRGJP1 TRGV10 CAAWDQHTTGWFKIF TGTGCTGCGTGGGACCAACATACCACTGGTTGGTTCAAGATATTT
. TRGJ1/TRGJ2 TRGV2 CATWARTYYKKLF TGTGCCACCTGGGCCCGGACTTATTATAAGAAACTCTTT
. TRGJ1/TRGJ2 TRGV4 CATWDGLYYKKLF TGTGCCACCTGGGATGGGCTGTATTATAAGAAACTCTTT
. TRGJP2 TRGV8 CATWVPFESDWIKTF TGTGCCACCTGGGTTCCGTTCGAAAGTGATTGGATCAAGACGTTT
. TRGJ1/TRGJ2 TRGV9 CALWELAGYYKKLF TGTGCCTTGTGGGAGCTTGCAGGTTATTATAAGAAACTCTTT
. TRGJ1/TRGJ2 TRGV9 CALWEVVYYKKLF TGTGCCTTGTGGGAGGTGGTTTATTATAAGAAACTCTTT
. TRGJ1/TRGJ2 TRGV2 CATWDGPVLNGKLF TGTGCCACCTGGGACGGGCCTGTTTTGAATGGGAAACTCTTT
few TRGJ1/TRGJ2 TRGV8 CATWDTYYYKKLF TGTGCCACCTGGGACACTTATTATTATAAGAAACTCTTT
few TRGJ1/TRGJ2 TRGV5 CATWGQNYYKKLF TGTGCCACCTGGGGCCAAAATTATTATAAGAAACTCTTT
few TRGJ1/TRGJ2 TRGV9 CALWEVQCHKKLF TGTGCCTTGTGGGAGGTGCAATGTCATAAGAAACTCTTT
. TRGJ1/TRGJ2 TRGV9 CALWEVLFRELF TGTGCCTTGTGGGAGGTCCTCTTCCGCGAACTCTTT
. TRGJ1/TRGJ2 TRGV8 CATWDRGNYYKKLF TGTGCCACCTGGGATAGGGGGAATTATTATAAGAAACTCTTT
. TRGJP2 TRGV8 CATWDSSSDWIKTF TGTGCCACCTGGGATAGTAGTAGTGATTGGATCAAGACGTTT
few TRGJ1/TRGJ2 TRGV8 CATWDQNKKLF TGTGCCACCTGGGATCAAAATAAGAAACTCTTT
. TRGJ1/TRGJ2 TRGV3 CATWDRPAIYYKKLF TGTGCCACCTGGGACAGGCCGGCGATTTATTATAAGAAACTCTTT
few TRGJ1/TRGJ2 TRGV5 CATWDRPAGYYKKLF TGTGCCACCTGGGACAGGCCGGCGGGTTATTATAAGAAACTCTTT
. TRGJ1/TRGJ2 TRGV2 CATWDGPKYKKLF TGTGCCACCTGGGACGGGCCGAAATATAAGAAACTCTTT
. TRGJ1/TRGJ2 TRGV9 CALWGPDKKLF TGTGCCTTGTGGGGTCCCGATAAGAAACTCTTT
few TRGJ1/TRGJ2 TRGV9 CALWEVHHKKLF TGTGCCTTGTGGGAGGTGCACCATAAGAAACTCTTT